A single sample gave rise to the 32 T cell receptor beta chains below, sequenced in a study of blood T cell repertoires in COVID-19 (dated by TCRdb to 2020 to 2022). Receptor libraries were prepared by the immunoSEQ multiplex PCR assay. Here the immuneACCESS table is served through TCRdb, limited to in-frame sequences with V and J called. Missing clones are a known gap in these copies; in checked studies unresolved V genes cover under half, and the rest lacks a known reason. The sample table lists about 55,000 clones, around 83% of them with a count of one. The ten most abundant clones make up approximately 15% of the sample. Sequenced: peripheral blood. These receptors came from a human donor in a cohort sampled during active COVID-19.

This clone was seen only a few times. This chain uses TRBV19 with TRBJ2-1; TRBD2 matches 9 bases. V lost 5 bases to trimming and J lost 10 bases; unmatched junction nucleotides: 21. The germline V gene has CDR1 LNHDA and CDR2 SQIVND (reference sequence). The CDR3 spans 18 residues. This chain's CDR3 is CASSSTSTTSGFAGEQFF. The DNA for the CDR3 is TGTGCCAGTAGTTCCACATCAACGACTAGCGGTTTTGCTGGAGAGCAGTTCTTC.

The chain recombines TRBV11-2 with TRBJ1-3, with D perhaps TRBD1 (6 bases). Germline CDR1 SGHAT, CDR2 FQNNGV. Trimming stripped 0 bases from V and 4 bases from J, with 16 bases between. CDR3 length equals 17 residues. The CDR3: CASSLDGLDSLGNTIYF. For the CDR3, the DNA is TGTGCCAGCAGCTTAGATGGGTTGGACAGTCTGGGAAACACCATATATTTT.

The chain couples TRBV6-4 to TRBJ2-1; 10 nucleotides match TRBD2. The ends lost 0 bases at V and 12 bases at J; junction bases unmatched: 5. The CDR3 contains 14 residues. CDR1 is MRHNA and CDR2 is SNTAGT in the germline V gene. The CDR3 DNA is TGTGCCAGCAGTGACTCTAGACTAGCGGGTTTGCAGTTCTTC. Its translation is CASSDSRLAGLQFF.

The chain links TRBV18 to TRBJ1-1; D unresolved. With 4 bases removed from V and 1 base from J, the gap between germline ends came to 22 bases. The CDR3 has 18 amino acids. Germline CDR1 KGHSH, CDR2 LQKENI. Written as DNA, the CDR3 is TGTGCCAGCTCACTAATTTTACAGACCATGGATGGGAACACTGAAGCTTTCTTT. Protein sequence: CASSLILQTMDGNTEAFF.

This chain joins TRBV6-1 and TRBJ2-1; 14 bases map to TRBD2. This CDR3 is built from 17 residues. Germline-derived CDR1 and CDR2 are MNHNS and SASEGT. J lost 8 bases, V lost 3 bases, and 9 bases had no gene match. The DNA for the CDR3 is TGTGCCAGCAGTGATATCTGGACTAGCGGGAGGCGATATGAGCAGTTCTTC. It translates to CASSDIWTSGRRYEQFF.

This clone has only one observation. This rearrangement joins TRBV24-1 to TRBJ2-5; unclear D gene. This CDR3 is 12 amino acids long. V lost 1 base to trimming and J lost 5 bases, with 4 bases between them. Per the germline V gene, CDR1 is KGHDR and CDR2 is SFDVKD. Written as DNA, the CDR3 is TGTGCCACCAGTGATTTCGGGGAGACCCAGTACTTC. Translating it yields CATSDFGETQYF.

The CDR3 DNA follows: TGCAGCGTTGAAATTACAGGGGGCCCCACAGATACGCAGTATTTT. This translates into CSVEITGGPTDTQYF. The chain has TRBV29-1 and TRBJ2-3; 9 bases are shared with TRBD1. Per the germline V gene, CDR1 is SQVTM and CDR2 is ANQGSEA. V trimming: 2 bases; J trimming: 2 bases; junction bases outside the gene matches: 5. The CDR3 covers 15 residues.

The rearrangement uses TRBV19 and TRBJ2-7; TRBD1 is a possible D gene (5 bases). The CDR3 is 11 amino acids. Trimming left V 7 bases short and J 3 bases short, with 7 bases between. The germline V gene has CDR1 LNHDA and CDR2 SQIVND (reference sequence). CDR3 DNA: TGTGCCAGTACGCAGGGCTACGAGCAGTACTTC. Protein product: CASTQGYEQYF.

The rearrangement joins TRBV6-1 to TRBJ2-2; D gene unclear. Deletions cut 4 bases from V and 7 bases from J, with 19 bases between. The germline V gene has CDR1 MNHNS and CDR2 SASEGT. The CDR3 consists of 16 residues. Here the CDR3 reads CASSAHPAGFGGELFF. Written as DNA, the CDR3 is TGTGCCAGCAGTGCCCACCCCGCCGGGTTTGGCGGGGAGCTGTTTTTT.

The rearrangement links TRBV4-1 to TRBJ2-7; D not certain. This CDR3 is built from 14 residues. V dropped 2 bases and J dropped 4 bases, with 12 bases sitting between them. The germline V gene encodes CDR1 MGHRA and CDR2 YSYEKL. The CDR3 coding sequence is TGCGCCAGCAGCCAATCGACTGGTTTTTACGAGCAGTACTTC. It is translated as CASSQSTGFYEQYF.

The V call is TRBV7-9, the J call TRBJ1-2, with D perhaps matching TRBD1 (5 bases). V gave up 1 base and J gave up 2 bases, with 14 bases separating them. This CDR3 is built from 16 residues. Germline-derived CDR1 and CDR2 are SEHNR and FQNEAQ (reference sequence). This chain's CDR3 is CASSLVGSGWNYGYTF. The CDR3 coding sequence is TGTGCCAGCAGCTTAGTGGGGTCAGGGTGGAACTATGGCTACACCTTC.

This clone was seen just once. The genes are TRBV21-1 and TRBJ2-3; TRBD2 was called by the table and not checked on the DNA. TRBV21-1 is recorded as a pseudogene. The length of the CDR3 is 15 residues. CDR3 amino acids: CASSKRSPVTDTQYF. The CDR3 coding sequence is TGTGCCAGCAGCAAACGGAGTCCCGTCACAGATACGCAGTATTTT.

The chain links TRBV2 to TRBJ2-5, with TRBD2 matching 15 bases. The CDR3 length is 16 residues. Germline trimming cut 6 bases from V and 2 bases from J; bases unmatched to any gene: 4. The germline V gene encodes CDR1 SNHLY and CDR2 FYNNEI. CDR3 residues: CASSGTSGGFQETQYF. For the CDR3, the DNA is TGTGCCAGCAGCGGGACTAGCGGGGGGTTTCAAGAGACCCAGTACTTC.

This sequence joins TRBV25-1 and TRBJ1-2; tentative D call: TRBD1 (6 bases). Per germline, CDR1 MGHDK and CDR2 SYGVNS. Trimming stripped 2 bases from V and 4 bases from J, with 20 bases between. The CDR3 has 17 residues. DNA of the CDR3: TGTGCCAGCAGTGAAGGGGCAGGGGCCCTTGGTGGCTATGGCTACACCTTC. Protein product: CASSEGAGALGGYGYTF.

The V call is TRBV6-5, the J call TRBJ1-2; 9 bases line up with TRBD1. The CDR3 runs 15 residues. Germline CDR1 reads MNHEY; CDR2 reads SVGAGI. V lost 0 bases to trimming and J lost 4 bases; unmatched junction nucleotides: 3. Here the CDR3 reads CASSYSDRGGYGYTF. The CDR3 DNA follows: TGTGCCAGCAGTTACTCGGACAGGGGCGGCTATGGCTACACCTTC.

The chain couples TRBV6-1 to TRBJ2-3; D ambiguous. CDR1 MNHNS and CDR2 SASEGT come from the germline V gene. CDR3 length: 13 residues. Trimming removed 2 bases from V and 6 bases from J, with 9 bases in between. The CDR3 loop is CASSENEWDTQYF. DNA of the CDR3: TGTGCCAGCAGTGAAAATGAGTGGGATACGCAGTATTTT.

This clone was observed a handful of times. The rearrangement uses TRBV19 and TRBJ1-2; the D gene is possibly TRBD1 (6 bases). This CDR3 is 13 amino acids long. CDR1 is LNHDA, CDR2 SQIVND, per germline (reference sequence). The V end was cut by 7 bases, the J end by 8 bases, with 17 bases between. The CDR3 nucleotides read TGTGCCAGTAAAGGGCCCCAGGGGATAGGCTACACCTTC. Translating it yields CASKGPQGIGYTF.

A few counts support this clone. The J gene is TRBJ1-1, the V gene TRBV2; D is unclear. V was trimmed by 4 bases and J by 2 bases, leaving 8 bases between them. The germline gives CDR1 SNHLY, CDR2 FYNNEI. The CDR3 contains 13 residues. The CDR3 DNA follows: TGTGCCAGCAGTGTACAGCTAAACACTGAAGCTTTCTTT. Its translation is CASSVQLNTEAFF.

J is TRBJ1-5 and V is TRBV12-5; D is unresolved. Germline lookup yields CDR1 LGHNT and CDR2 FRNRAP. Trimming removed 1 base from V and 4 bases from J, with 5 bases in between. CDR3 length equals 13 residues. The CDR3 nucleotides read TGTGCTAGTGGTTTGGGTCAGAATCAGCCCCAGCATTTT. This encodes CASGLGQNQPQHF.

This chain uses TRBV6-5 with TRBJ1-5, with a tentative D call TRBD1 (6 bases). Trimming removed 7 bases at V and 5 bases at J, with 12 bases between. Germline values: CDR1 MNHEY, CDR2 SVGAGI. The length of the CDR3 is 13 residues. Written as DNA, the CDR3 is TGTGCCAGCAAGGAGGGGGGGGATCAGCCCCAGCATTTT. Translation gives CASKEGGDQPQHF.

V and J are TRBV6-5 and TRBJ2-1, with TRBD1 as a possible D gene (6 bases). Germline V gene sequence: CDR1 MNHEY, CDR2 SVGAGI. V gave up 5 bases and J gave up 5 bases, with 10 bases separating them. CDR3 length: 13 amino acids. In nucleotides, the CDR3 is TGTGCCAGCAGTCCTGGGACAAACAATGAGCAGTTCTTC. Protein product: CASSPGTNNEQFF.

The chain links TRBV18 to TRBJ1-5; 7 bases line up with TRBD1. The CDR3 spans 13 residues. V dropped 8 bases and J dropped 3; count of bases not matched to a gene: 4. Looked up from germline, CDR1 is KGHSH and CDR2 is LQKENI. In DNA, the CDR3 is TGTGCCAGCCGGGGACAGTCCAATCAGCCCCAGCATTTT. Its protein is CASRGQSNQPQHF.

The V and J genes are TRBV5-1 and TRBJ1-3; D not resolved. The CDR3 is 15 residues long. Trimming pared 3 bases from V and 0 bases from J, leaving 10 bases between. Germline CDR1 reads SGHRS; CDR2 reads YFSETQ. The CDR3 DNA is TGCGCCAGCAGCTCCGGGTCTCGCTCTGGAAACACCATATATTTT. Protein product: CASSSGSRSGNTIYF.

The genes are TRBV30 and TRBJ2-2; unclear D gene. The germline gives CDR1 GTSNPN, CDR2 SVGIG (reference sequence). V shed 0 bases and J shed 3 bases, with 11 bases lying between them. The CDR3 loop spans 15 amino acids. CDR3 sequence: CAWSVASFDTGELFF. CDR3 bases: TGTGCCTGGAGTGTCGCTAGTTTCGACACCGGGGAGCTGTTTTTT. Full variable domain (remainder filled in from reference TRBV30 and TRBJ2-2): SQTIHQWPATLVQPVGSPLSLECTVEGTSNPNLYWYRQAAGRGLQLLFYSVGIGQISSEVPQNLSASRPQDRQFILSSKKLLLSDSGFYLCAWSVASFDTGELFFGEGSRLTVL.

V usage is TRBV12-3 or TRBV12-4 and J usage is TRBJ2-7; no definite D call. The CDR3 length is 12 residues. Trimming took off 3 bases at V and 4 bases at J, with 7 bases between the two ends. The CDR3 loop reads CASSLLRYEQYF. CDR3 DNA: TGTGCCAGCAGTTTGCTTCGGTACGAGCAGTACTTC.

J is TRBJ1-6 and V is TRBV4-1; 7 nucleotides match TRBD1. The CDR3 is made up of 15 amino acids. V dropped 6 bases and J dropped 5; count of bases not matched to a gene: 7. Looked up from germline, CDR1 is MGHRA and CDR2 is YSYEKL. The CDR3: CASRATGLNNSPLHF. The CDR3 nucleotides read TGCGCCAGCAGGGCGACAGGGCTCAATAATTCACCCCTCCACTTT.

This clone was seen repeatedly, ten times or more. The chain has TRBV7-9 and TRBJ1-1; 7 nucleotides align to TRBD1. The length of the CDR3 is 13 residues. V trimming: 4 bases; J trimming: 8 bases; junction bases outside the gene matches: 7. The germline V gene encodes CDR1 SEHNR and CDR2 FQNEAQ (reference sequence). The CDR3 nucleotides are TGTGCCAGCAGCTACACAGGGGCAACCGAAGCTTTCTTT. Translating it yields CASSYTGATEAFF. The variable domain in full, with the rest retrieved from reference TRBV7-9 and TRBJ1-1, is DTGVSQNPRHKITKRGQNVTFRCDPISEHNRLYWYRQTLGQGPEFLTYFQNEAQLEKSRLLSDRFSAERPKGSFSTLEIQRTEQGDSAMYLCASSYTGATEAFFGQGTRLTVV.

The V gene is TRBV5-6, the J gene TRBJ2-7; 7 bases line up with TRBD1. The CDR3 has 12 residues. Germline V gene sequence: CDR1 SGHDT, CDR2 YYEEEE. Germline trimming cut 2 bases from V and 6 bases from J; bases unmatched to any gene: 2. Here the CDR3 reads CASSFTGAEQYF. The CDR3 DNA reads as TGTGCCAGCAGCTTCACAGGGGCCGAGCAGTACTTC. Looking up the rest from reference TRBV5-6 and TRBJ2-7 gives the full variable domain: DAGVTQSPTHLIKTRGQQVTLRCSPKSGHDTVSWYQQALGQGPQFIFQYYEEEERQRGNFPDRFSGHQFPNYSSELNVNALLLGDSALYLCASSFTGAEQYFGPGTRLTVT.

The rearrangement joins TRBV2 to TRBJ2-1; perhaps TRBD1 as D (8 bases). The CDR3 runs to 15 residues. CDR1 and CDR2 from the germline V gene are SNHLY and FYNNEI. Trimming removed 11 bases from V and 6 bases from J, with 23 bases in between. As DNA, the CDR3 is TGTGCCGGCGACAGGGGTACCGCGGGGGTCAATGAGCAGTTCTTC. Its translation is CAGDRGTAGVNEQFF.

This chain joins TRBV9 and TRBJ1-1; the D is unclear. This CDR3 has 13 residues. Germline V gene sequence: CDR1 SGDLS, CDR2 YYNGEE. Trimming took 0 bases from V and 5 from J, leaving 8 bases between them. The CDR3 DNA follows: TGTGCCAGCAGCGTAGCTACCGGGACTGAAGCTTTCTTT. It codes for CASSVATGTEAFF.

This rearrangement joins TRBV10-1 to TRBJ2-5, with a weak D call TRBD2 (6 bases). Trimming pared 6 bases from V and 2 bases from J, leaving 19 bases between. The CDR3 extends over 16 amino acids. Germline lookup yields CDR1 WNHNN and CDR2 SYGVQD (reference sequence). The CDR3 sequence: CASRWDQPEGQETQYF. Here the CDR3 DNA reads TGCGCCAGCAGATGGGACCAGCCGGAGGGGCAAGAGACCCAGTACTTC.

This chain joins TRBV28 and TRBJ1-1; TRBD1 matches at 9 bases. This CDR3 region has 16 residues. The ends lost 5 bases at V and 5 bases at J; junction bases unmatched: 12. Germline assignment: CDR1 MDHEN and CDR2 SYDVKM. For the CDR3, the DNA is TGTGCCAGCAGTGCCGGGACAGGGAGAGGATTTACTGAAGCTTTCTTT. Translating gives CASSAGTGRGFTEAFF.